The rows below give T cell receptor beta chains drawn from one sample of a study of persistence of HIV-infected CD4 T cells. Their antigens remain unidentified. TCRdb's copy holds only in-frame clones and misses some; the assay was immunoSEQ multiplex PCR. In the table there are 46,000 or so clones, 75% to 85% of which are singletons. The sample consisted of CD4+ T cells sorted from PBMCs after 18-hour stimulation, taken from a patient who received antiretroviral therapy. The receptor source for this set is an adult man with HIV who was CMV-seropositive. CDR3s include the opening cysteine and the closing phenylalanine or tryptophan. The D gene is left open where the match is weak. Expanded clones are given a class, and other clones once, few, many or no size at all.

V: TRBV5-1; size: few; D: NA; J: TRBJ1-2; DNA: TGCGCCAGCAGCCTGGGGGCTAACTATGGCTACACCTTC; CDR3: CASSLGANYGYTF
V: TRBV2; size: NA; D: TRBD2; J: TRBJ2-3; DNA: TGTGCCAGCAGGCCACTAGCGGGGGGCACAGATACGCAGTATTTT; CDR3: CASRPLAGGTDTQYF
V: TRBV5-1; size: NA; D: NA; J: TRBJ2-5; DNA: TGCGCCAGCAGCCTGGATCATCTGAGGTACTTC; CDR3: CASSLDHLRYF
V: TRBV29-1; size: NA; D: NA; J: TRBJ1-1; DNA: TGCAGCTCGACCCAGGATCTGAACACTGAAGCTTTCTTT; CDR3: CSSTQDLNTEAFF
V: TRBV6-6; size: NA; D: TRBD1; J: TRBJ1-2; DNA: TGTGCCAGCAGCCGACAGGGGGAGGTACCTGGCTACACCTTC; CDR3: CASSRQGEVPGYTF
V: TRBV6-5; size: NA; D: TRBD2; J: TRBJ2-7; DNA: TGTGCCAGCCGCCCGGGCGGGAGGGCTGCGCAGTACTTC; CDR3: CASRPGGRAAQYF
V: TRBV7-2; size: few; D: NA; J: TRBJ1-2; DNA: TGTGCCAGCAGCTTATTTACAGGGAGGGTTGGCTACACCTTC; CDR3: CASSLFTGRVGYTF
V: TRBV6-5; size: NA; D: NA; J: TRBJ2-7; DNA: TGTGCCAGCCGGCGGGGAACTGGGGCCTACGAGCAGTACTTC; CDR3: CASRRGTGAYEQYF
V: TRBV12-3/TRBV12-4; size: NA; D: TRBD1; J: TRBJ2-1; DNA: TGTGCCAGCAGCTCCATACAGGGGTACGAGCAGTTCTTC; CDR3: CASSSIQGYEQFF
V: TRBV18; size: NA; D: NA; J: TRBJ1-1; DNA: TGTGCCAGCTCACCAGGGACGAGGGACCGGACTGAAGCTTTCTTT; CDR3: CASSPGTRDRTEAFF
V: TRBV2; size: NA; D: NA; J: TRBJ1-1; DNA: TGTGCCAGCAGTCTTAGGCATACTGAAGCTTTCTTT; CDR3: CASSLRHTEAFF
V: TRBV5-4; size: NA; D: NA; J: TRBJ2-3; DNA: TGTGCCAGCAGCTGGGGGAGTAACACAGATACGCAGTATTTT; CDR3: CASSWGSNTDTQYF